The TCR beta chain under discussion was sequenced for a study of identical twins. TCRdb redid the calling of the 5' RACE reads with MiXCR, one entry per CDR3 protein. The data hold 500,000 to 550,000 distinct CDR3 sequences, with 20% to 25% observed a single time. Whole-study results and caveats: Carriage of fewer insertions was seen in abundant cord blood beta clonotypes, whereas memory repertoires showed none. The presence of invariant MAIT and iNKT cells could partly confound analyses of zero-insertion sequences.

The V segment lost 0 bases and the J segment 6 bases; nucleotides outside the gene matches: 7. The CDR3 covers 17 residues. This clonotype was observed a handful of times. No antigen is known for it. Healthy Caucasians alone served as donors. The sample also formed part of further work on yellow fever vaccine responses in identical twins.

The gene calls are TRBV12-3 or TRBV12-4 and TRBJ2-2; TRBD2 matches at 10 bases. Sequenced sample: CD4+ T cells sorted from blood. The clonotype was recovered from a woman younger than 35 in good health. The DNA for the CDR3 is TGTGCCAGCAGTTTAGCGCCAAGCGGGAGGGCCTCCGGGGAGCTGTTTTTT. Translating it yields CASSLAPSGRASGELFF.